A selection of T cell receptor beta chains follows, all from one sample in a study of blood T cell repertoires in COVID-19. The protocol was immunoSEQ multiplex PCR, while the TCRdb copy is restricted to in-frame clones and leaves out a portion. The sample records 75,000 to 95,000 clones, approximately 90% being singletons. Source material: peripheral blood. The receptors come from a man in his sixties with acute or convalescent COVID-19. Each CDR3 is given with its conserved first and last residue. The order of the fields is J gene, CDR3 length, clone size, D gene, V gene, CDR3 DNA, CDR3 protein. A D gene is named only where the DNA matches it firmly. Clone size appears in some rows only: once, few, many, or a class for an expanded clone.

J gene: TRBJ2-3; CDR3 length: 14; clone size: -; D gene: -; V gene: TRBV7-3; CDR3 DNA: TGTGCCAGCAGCTTAACTAGCGGCACAGATACGCAGTATTTT; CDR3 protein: CASSLTSGTDTQYF
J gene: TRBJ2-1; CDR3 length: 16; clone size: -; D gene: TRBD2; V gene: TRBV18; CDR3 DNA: TGTGCCAGCTCACCCATTACTAGCGGGATCGGGAATGAGCAGTTCTTC; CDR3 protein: CASSPITSGIGNEQFF
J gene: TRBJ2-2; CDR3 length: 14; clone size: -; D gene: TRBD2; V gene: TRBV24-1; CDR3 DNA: TGTGCCACCAGGGGGAGGGAACCCACCGGGGAGCTGTTTTTT; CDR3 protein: CATRGREPTGELFF
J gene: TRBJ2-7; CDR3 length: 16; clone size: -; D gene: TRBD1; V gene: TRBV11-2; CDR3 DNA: TGTGCCAGCAGCTTAGCTGGGACAGGGGCCTCCTACGAGCAGTACTTC; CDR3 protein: CASSLAGTGASYEQYF
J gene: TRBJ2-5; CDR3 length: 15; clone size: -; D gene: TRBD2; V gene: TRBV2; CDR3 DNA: TGTGCCATCCCAAGGGAGCGGGGGATCCAAGAGACCCAGTACTTC; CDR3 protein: CAIPRERGIQETQYF
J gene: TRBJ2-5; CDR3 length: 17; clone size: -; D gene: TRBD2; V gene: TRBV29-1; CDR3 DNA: TGCAGCGTGAGGGGGACTAGCGGGGGACCGTACCAAGAGACCCAGTACTTC; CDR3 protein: CSVRGTSGGPYQETQYF
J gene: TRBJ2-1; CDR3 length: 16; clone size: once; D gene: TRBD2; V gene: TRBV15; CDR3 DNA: TGTGCCACCAGCAGGAGGCTAGCGGGGGGCTACAATGAGCAGTTCTTC; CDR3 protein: CATSRRLAGGYNEQFF
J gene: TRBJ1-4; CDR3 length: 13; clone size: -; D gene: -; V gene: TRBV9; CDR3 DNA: TGTGCCAGCAGCGTAGGCGGCAATGAAAAACTGTTTTTT; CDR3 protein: CASSVGGNEKLFF
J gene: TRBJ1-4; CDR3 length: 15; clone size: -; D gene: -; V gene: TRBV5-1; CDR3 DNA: TGCGCCAGCAGCTTGAATTCAGGGGCAGATGAAAAACTGTTTTTT; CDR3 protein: CASSLNSGADEKLFF
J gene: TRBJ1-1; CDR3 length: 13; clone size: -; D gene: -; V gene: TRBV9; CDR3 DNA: TGTGCCAGCAGCGTAGGTGGGGACACGGAAGCTTTCTTT; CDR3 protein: CASSVGGDTEAFF
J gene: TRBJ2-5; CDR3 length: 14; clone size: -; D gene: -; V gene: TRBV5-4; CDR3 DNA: TGTGCCAGCAGCTTGGAGAGGTCCGAAGAGACCCAGTACTTC; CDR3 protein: CASSLERSEETQYF
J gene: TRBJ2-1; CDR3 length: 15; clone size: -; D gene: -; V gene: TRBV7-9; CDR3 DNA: TGTGCCAGCAGCTCATCCCCCCCGGGAACTGGGGAGCAGTTCTTC; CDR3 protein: CASSSSPPGTGEQFF
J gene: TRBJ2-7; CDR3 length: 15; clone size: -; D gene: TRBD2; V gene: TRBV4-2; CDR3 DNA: TGTGCCAGCAGCCAAGATAAGCGGGAGTGGAGCGAGCAGTACTTC; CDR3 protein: CASSQDKREWSEQYF
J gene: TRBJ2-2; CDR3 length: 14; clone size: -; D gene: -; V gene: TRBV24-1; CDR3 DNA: TGTGCCACCAATTCGGGACAAAACACCGGGGAGCTGTTTTTT; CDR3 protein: CATNSGQNTGELFF
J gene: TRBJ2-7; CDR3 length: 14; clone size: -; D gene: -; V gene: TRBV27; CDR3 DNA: TGTGCCAGCAGTTCCACAACCGACTCCTACGAGCAGTACTTC; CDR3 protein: CASSSTTDSYEQYF
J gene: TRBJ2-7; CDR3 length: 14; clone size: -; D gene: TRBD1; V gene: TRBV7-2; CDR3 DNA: TGTGCCAGCAGCTTAGCGACAGGGACCTACGAGCAGTACTTC; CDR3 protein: CASSLATGTYEQYF
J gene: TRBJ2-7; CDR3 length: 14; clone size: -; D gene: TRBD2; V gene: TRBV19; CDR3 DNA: TGTGCCAGTAGTATCTCTAGCGGGAACTACGAGCAGTACTTC; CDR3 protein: CASSISSGNYEQYF
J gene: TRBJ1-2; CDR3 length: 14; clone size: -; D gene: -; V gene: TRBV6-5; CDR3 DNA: TGTGCCAGCTCCTCTAGTTGGGGCAACTATGGCTACACCTTC; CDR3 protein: CASSSSWGNYGYTF
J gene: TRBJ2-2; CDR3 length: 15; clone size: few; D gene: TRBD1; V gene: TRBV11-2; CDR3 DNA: TGTGCCAGCAGCCCGGACAGGCCGACAGCCGGGGAGCTGTTTTTT; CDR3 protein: CASSPDRPTAGELFF
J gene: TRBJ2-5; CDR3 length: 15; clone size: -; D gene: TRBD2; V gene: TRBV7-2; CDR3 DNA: TGTGCCAGCAGCTTAGTTGGGAGGGCCCAAGAGACCCAGTACTTC; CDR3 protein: CASSLVGRAQETQYF
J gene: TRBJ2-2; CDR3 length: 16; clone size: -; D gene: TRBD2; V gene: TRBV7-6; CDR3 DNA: TGTGCCAGCAGCCGGGAGGGGAGTGGTTACACCGGGGAGCTGTTTTTT; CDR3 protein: CASSREGSGYTGELFF
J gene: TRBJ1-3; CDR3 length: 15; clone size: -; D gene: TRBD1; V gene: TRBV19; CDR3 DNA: TGTGCCAGTGGACAGGGCCTCATCTCTGGAAACACCATATATTTT; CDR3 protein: CASGQGLISGNTIYF
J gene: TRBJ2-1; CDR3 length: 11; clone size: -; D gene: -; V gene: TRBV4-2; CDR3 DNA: TGTGCCAGCAGCCTAAACAATGAGCAGTTCTTC; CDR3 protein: CASSLNNEQFF
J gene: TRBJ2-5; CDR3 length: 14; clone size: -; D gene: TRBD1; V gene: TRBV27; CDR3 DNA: TGTGCCAGCAGTTACAACGACAGGGAGGAGACCCAGTACTTC; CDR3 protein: CASSYNDREETQYF
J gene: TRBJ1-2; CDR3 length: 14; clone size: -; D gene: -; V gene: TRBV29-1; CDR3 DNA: TGCAGCGTTGAAACTCGGGGGAGTAACCATGGCTACACCTTC; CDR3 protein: CSVETRGSNHGYTF
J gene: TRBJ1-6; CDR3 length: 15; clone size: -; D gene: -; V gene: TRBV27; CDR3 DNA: TGTGCCAGCACCGTCGACGCGACTTATAATTCACCCCTCCACTTT; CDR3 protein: CASTVDATYNSPLHF
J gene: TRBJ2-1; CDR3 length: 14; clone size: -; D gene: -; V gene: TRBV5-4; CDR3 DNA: TGTGCCAGCAGCCGGGCCGAAAATAGGGGTGAGCAGTTCTTC; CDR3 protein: CASSRAENRGEQFF
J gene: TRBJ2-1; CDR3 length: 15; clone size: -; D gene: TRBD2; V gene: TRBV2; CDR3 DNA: TGTGCCAGCAGCCCGACTAGCGGGAGAGGTTATGAGCAGTTCTTC; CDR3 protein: CASSPTSGRGYEQFF
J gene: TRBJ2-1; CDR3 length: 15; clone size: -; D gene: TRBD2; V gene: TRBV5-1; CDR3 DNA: TGCGCCAGCAGCTTGTCTAGCGGGAGTTCGAATGAGCAGTTCTTC; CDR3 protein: CASSLSSGSSNEQFF
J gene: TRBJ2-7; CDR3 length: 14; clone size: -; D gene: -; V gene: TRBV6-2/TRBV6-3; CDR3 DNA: TGTGCCAGCAGTTACCGCGGCACCTCCTACGAGCAGTACTTC; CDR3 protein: CASSYRGTSYEQYF
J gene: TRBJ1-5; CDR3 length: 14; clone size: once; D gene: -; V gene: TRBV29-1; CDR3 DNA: TGCAGCGTTGGAGTCGGGGGGGGCAATCAGCCCCAGCATTTT; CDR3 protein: CSVGVGGGNQPQHF
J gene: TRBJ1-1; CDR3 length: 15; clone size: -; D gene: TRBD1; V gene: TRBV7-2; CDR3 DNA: TGTGCCAGCAGCTGGCCGGGACAGGGGGACACTGAAGCTTTCTTT; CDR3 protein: CASSWPGQGDTEAFF
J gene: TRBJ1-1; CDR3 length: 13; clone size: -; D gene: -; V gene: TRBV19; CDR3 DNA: TGTGCCAGTAGTTGGGGCAGGGCCACTGAAGCTTTCTTT; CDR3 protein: CASSWGRATEAFF